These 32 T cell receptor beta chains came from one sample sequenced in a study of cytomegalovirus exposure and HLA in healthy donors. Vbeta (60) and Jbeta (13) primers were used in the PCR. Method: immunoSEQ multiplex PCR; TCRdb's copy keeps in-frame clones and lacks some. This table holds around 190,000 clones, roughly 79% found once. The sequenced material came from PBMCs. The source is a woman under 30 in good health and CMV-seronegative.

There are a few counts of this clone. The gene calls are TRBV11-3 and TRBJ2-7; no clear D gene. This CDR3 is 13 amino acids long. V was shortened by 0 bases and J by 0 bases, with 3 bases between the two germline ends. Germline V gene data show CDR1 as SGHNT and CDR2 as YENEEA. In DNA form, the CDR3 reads TGTGCCAGCAGCTTAGACAACTCCTACGAGCAGTACTTC. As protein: CASSLDNSYEQYF.

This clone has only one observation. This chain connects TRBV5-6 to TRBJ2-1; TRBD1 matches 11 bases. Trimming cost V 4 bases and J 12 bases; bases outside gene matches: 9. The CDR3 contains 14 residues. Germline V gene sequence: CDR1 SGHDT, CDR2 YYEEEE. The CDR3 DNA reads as TGTGCCAGCAGCCCGTTGGACAGGGGGCATGTGCAGTTCTTC. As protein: CASSPLDRGHVQFF. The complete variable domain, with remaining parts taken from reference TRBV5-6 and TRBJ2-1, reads DAGVTQSPTHLIKTRGQQVTLRCSPKSGHDTVSWYQQALGQGPQFIFQYYEEEERQRGNFPDRFSGHQFPNYSSELNVNALLLGDSALYLCASSPLDRGHVQFFGPGTRLTVL.

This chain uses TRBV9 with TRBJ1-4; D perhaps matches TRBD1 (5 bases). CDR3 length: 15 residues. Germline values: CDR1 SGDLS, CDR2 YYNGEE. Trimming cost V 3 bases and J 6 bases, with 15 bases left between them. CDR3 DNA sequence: TGTGCCAGCAGCGACGGCAGGGTGGGCGATGAAAAACTGTTTTTT. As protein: CASSDGRVGDEKLFF.

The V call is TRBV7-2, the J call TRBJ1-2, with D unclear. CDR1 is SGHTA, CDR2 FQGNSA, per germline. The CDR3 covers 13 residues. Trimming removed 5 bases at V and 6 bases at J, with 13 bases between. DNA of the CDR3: TGTGCCAGCAGCCCCCGGGAAGGCGATGGCTACACCTTC. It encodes CASSPREGDGYTF.

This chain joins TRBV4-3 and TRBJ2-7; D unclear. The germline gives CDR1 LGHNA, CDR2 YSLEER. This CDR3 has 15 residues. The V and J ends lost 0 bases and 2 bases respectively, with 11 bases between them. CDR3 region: CASSQELAAAYEQYF. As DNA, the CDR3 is TGCGCCAGCAGCCAAGAGTTGGCTGCAGCCTACGAGCAGTACTTC.

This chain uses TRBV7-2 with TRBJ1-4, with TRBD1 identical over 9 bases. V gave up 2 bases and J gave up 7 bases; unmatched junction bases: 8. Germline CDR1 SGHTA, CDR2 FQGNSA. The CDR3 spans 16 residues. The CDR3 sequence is CASSLYGTGSGEKLFF. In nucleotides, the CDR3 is TGTGCCAGCAGCTTATACGGGACAGGGTCGGGTGAAAAACTGTTTTTT.

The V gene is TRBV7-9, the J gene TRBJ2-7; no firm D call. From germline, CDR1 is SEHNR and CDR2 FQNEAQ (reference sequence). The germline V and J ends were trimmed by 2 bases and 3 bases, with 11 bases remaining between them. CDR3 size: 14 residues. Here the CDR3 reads CASSLNGRGYEQYF. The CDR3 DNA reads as TGTGCCAGCAGCTTAAATGGCAGAGGCTACGAGCAGTACTTC.

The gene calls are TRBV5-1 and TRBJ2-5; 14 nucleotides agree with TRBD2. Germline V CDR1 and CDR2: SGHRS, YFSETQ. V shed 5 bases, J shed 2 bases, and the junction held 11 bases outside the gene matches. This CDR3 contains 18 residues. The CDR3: CASSQRLAGGRRQETQYF. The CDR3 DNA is TGCGCCAGCAGTCAAAGACTAGCGGGAGGGCGAAGGCAAGAGACCCAGTACTTC.

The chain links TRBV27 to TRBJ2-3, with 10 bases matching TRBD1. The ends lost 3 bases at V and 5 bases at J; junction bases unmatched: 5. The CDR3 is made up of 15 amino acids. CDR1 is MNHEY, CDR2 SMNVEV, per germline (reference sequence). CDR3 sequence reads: CASSLGQGSVDTQYF. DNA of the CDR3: TGTGCCAGCAGTTTGGGACAGGGGAGTGTAGATACGCAGTATTTT.

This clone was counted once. The CDR3 DNA sequence: TGTGCCAGCAGTGGAGGGAAGGGGAATAATTCACCCCTCCACTTT. It specifies CASSGGKGNNSPLHF. The chain carries TRBV28 and TRBJ1-6, with D perhaps matching TRBD1 (5 bases). The CDR3 loop spans 15 amino acids. Germline values: CDR1 MDHEN, CDR2 SYDVKM. V gave up 5 bases and J gave up 5 bases, with 13 bases separating them.

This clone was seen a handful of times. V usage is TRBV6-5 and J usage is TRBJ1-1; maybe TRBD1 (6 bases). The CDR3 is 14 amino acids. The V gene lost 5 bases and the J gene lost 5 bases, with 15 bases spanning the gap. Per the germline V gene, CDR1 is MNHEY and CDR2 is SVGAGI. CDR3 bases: TGTGCCAGCAGTGAGGACAGATACGGAACTGAAGCTTTCTTT. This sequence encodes CASSEDRYGTEAFF.

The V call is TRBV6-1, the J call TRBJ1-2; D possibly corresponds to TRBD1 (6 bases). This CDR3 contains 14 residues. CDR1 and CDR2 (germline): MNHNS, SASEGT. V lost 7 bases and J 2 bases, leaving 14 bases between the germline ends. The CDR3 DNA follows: TGTGCCAGCACCCGGGACAAGACGAACTATGGCTACACCTTC. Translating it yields CASTRDKTNYGYTF.

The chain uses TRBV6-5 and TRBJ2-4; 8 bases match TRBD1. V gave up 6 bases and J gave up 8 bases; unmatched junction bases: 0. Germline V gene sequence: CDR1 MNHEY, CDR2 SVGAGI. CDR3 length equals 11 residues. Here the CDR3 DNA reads TGTGCCAGCAGGGACAGGGACATTCAGTACTTC. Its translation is CASRDRDIQYF.

Here the CDR3 DNA reads TGTGCCAGTAGCCGCCCGGACAGTAACTATGGCTACACCTTC. Translated: CASSRPDSNYGYTF. The J gene is TRBJ1-2, the V gene TRBV19; TRBD1 might be the D (6 bases). From germline, CDR1 is LNHDA and CDR2 SQIVND (reference sequence). The length of the CDR3 is 14 residues. With 6 bases removed from V and 1 base from J, the gap between germline ends came to 12 bases.

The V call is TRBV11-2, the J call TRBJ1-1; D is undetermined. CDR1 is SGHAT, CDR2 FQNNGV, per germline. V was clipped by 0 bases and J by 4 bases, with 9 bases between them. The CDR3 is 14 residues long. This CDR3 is CASSLDRYATEAFF. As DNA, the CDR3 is TGTGCCAGCAGCTTAGATCGGTATGCCACTGAAGCTTTCTTT.

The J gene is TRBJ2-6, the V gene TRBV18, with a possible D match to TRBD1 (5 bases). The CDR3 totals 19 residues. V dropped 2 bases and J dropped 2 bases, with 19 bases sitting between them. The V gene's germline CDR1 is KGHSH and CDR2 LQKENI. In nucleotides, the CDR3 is TGTGCCAGCTCACCATGGACAAGGCAAGTTAAAGCTGGGGCCAACGTCCTGACTTTC. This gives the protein CASSPWTRQVKAGANVLTF.

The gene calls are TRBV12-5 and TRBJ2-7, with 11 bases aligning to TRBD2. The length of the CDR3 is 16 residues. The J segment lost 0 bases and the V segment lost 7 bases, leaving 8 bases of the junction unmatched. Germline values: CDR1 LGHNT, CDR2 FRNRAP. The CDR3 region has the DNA TGTGCTAGTGTTCCGACTAGCGGGATTAGCTCCTACGAGCAGTACTTC. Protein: CASVPTSGISSYEQYF.

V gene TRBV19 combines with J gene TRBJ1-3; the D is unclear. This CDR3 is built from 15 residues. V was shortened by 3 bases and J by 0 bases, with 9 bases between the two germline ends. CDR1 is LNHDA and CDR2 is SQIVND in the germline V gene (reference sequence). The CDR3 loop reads CASSIAGYSGNTIYF. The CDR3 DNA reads TGTGCCAGTAGTATCGCCGGGTACTCTGGAAACACCATATATTTT.

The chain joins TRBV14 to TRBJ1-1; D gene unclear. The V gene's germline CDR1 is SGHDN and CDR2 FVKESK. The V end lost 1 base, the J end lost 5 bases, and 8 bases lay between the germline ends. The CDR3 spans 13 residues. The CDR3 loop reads CASSQGFRTEAFF. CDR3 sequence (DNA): TGTGCCAGCAGCCAAGGGTTTCGGACTGAAGCTTTCTTT.

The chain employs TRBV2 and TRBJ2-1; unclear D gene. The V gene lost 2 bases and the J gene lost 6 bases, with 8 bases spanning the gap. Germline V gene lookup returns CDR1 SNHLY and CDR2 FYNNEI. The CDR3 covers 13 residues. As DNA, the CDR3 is TGTGCCAGCAGTGAATGGTCTAGCAATGAGCAGTTCTTC. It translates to CASSEWSSNEQFF.

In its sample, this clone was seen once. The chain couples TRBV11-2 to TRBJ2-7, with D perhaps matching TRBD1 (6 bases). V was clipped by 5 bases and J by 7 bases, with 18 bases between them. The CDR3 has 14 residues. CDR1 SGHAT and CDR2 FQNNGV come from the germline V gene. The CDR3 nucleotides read TGTGCCAGCAGCCGAGACAGGACTCTAGGGGAGCAGTACTTC. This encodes CASSRDRTLGEQYF.

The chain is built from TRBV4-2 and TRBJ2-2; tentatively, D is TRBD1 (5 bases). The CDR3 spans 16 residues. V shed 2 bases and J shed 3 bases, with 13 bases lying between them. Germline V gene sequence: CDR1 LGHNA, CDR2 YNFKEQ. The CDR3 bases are TGTGCCAGCAGCCAACCTGGGGCAGGTTACACCGGGGAGCTGTTTTTT. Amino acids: CASSQPGAGYTGELFF.

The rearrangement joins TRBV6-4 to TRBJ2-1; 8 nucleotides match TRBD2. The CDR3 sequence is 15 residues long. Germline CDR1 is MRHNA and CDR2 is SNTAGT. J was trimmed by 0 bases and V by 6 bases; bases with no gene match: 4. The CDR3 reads CASSPAGVSYNEQFF. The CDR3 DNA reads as TGTGCCAGCAGCCCAGCGGGGGTCTCCTACAATGAGCAGTTCTTC.

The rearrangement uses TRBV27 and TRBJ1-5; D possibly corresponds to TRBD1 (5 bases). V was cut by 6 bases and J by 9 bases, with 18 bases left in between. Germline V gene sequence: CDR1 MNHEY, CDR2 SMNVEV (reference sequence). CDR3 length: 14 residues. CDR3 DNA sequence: TGTGCCAGCAGCCCAGGGCCGGCTGTAGGGCCCCAGCATTTT. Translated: CASSPGPAVGPQHF.

The chain's CDR3 is CASSFSTSGEETQYF. The DNA of the CDR3 is TGTGCCAGCAGTTTCTCGACTAGCGGGGAAGAGACCCAGTACTTC. This chain connects TRBV28 to TRBJ2-5, with 11 bases fitting TRBD2. V gave up 3 bases and J gave up 3 bases; unmatched junction bases: 3. The germline gives CDR1 MDHEN, CDR2 SYDVKM. The CDR3 has 15 residues.

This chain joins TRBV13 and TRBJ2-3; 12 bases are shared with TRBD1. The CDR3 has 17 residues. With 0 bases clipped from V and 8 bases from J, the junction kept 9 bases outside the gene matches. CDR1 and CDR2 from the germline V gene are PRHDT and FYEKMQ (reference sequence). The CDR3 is CASSLGATRDRGPTQYF. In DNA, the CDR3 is TGTGCCAGCAGCTTAGGAGCGACCCGGGACAGGGGGCCTACGCAGTATTTT.

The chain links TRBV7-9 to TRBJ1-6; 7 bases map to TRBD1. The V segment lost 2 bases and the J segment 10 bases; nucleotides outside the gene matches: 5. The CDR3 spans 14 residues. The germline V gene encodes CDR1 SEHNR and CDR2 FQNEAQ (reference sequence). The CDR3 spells CASSLTGDGSPLHF. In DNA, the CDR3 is TGTGCCAGCAGCTTAACAGGGGATGGGTCACCCCTCCACTTT.

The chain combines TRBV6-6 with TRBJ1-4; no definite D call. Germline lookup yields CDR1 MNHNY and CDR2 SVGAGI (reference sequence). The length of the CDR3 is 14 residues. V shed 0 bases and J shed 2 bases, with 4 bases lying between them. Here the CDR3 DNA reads TGTGCCAGCAGTTACTCGAGGACTAATGAAAAACTGTTTTTT. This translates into CASSYSRTNEKLFF.

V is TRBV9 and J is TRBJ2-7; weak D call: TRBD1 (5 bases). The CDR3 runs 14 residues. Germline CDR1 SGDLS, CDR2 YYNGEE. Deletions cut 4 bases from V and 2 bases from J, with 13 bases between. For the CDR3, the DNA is TGTGCCAGCAGCATGACAGCGACCACCTACGAGCAGTACTTC. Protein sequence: CASSMTATTYEQYF.

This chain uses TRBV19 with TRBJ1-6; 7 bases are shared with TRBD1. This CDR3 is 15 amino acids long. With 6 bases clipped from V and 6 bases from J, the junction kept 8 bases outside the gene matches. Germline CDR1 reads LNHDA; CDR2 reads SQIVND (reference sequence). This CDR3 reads CASSYGTVINSPLHF. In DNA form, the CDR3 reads TGTGCCAGTAGCTACGGGACAGTGATTAATTCACCCCTCCACTTT.

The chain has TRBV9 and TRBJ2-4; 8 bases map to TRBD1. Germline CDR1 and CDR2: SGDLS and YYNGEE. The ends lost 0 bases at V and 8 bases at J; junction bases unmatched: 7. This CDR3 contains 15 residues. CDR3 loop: CASSVGAGGVDIQYF. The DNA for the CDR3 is TGTGCCAGCAGCGTAGGCGCAGGGGGCGTAGACATTCAGTACTTC.

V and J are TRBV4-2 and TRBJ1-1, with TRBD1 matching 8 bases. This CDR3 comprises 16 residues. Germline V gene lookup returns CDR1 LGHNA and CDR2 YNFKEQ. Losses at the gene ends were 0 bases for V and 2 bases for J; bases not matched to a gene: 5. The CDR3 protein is CASSQDRDRRNTEAFF. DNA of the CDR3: TGTGCCAGCAGCCAAGATCGGGACAGGAGAAACACTGAAGCTTTCTTT.